What follows are 30 T cell receptor beta chains derived from one specimen sequenced in a study of blood T cell repertoires in COVID-19. Clones were sequenced by immunoSEQ multiplex PCR, and TCRdb holds only the in-frame ones, with some missing. Here the sample spans fewer than 200,000 clones, around 86% being singletons. The sample taken for sequencing was peripheral blood. Source of these receptors: a woman in her seventies with COVID-19, enrolled during active disease.

In DNA, the CDR3 is TGCGCCAGCAGCCCTGGATCAACTAGCGGGAGGGTCGTTGGGACCCAGTACTTC. Translating it yields CASSPGSTSGRVVGTQYF. J is TRBJ2-5 and V is TRBV4-3, with 13 bases matching TRBD2. The CDR3 is 18 amino acids. Germline values: CDR1 LGHNA, CDR2 YSLEER. The V segment lost 4 bases and the J segment 7 bases; nucleotides outside the gene matches: 15.

This sequence joins TRBV9 and TRBJ2-2, with D tentatively TRBD1 (5 bases). The V end was cut by 0 bases, the J end by 1 base, with 10 bases between. In germline, CDR1 is SGDLS, CDR2 YYNGEE. This CDR3 contains 16 residues. CDR3 bases: TGTGCCAGCAGCGTAGGGTCAGGGTGGAACACCGGGGAGCTGTTTTTT. Translation gives CASSVGSGWNTGELFF.

The chain links TRBV4-1 to TRBJ2-1; D unclear. CDR3 length equals 19 residues. The V and J ends lost 0 bases and 2 bases respectively, with 20 bases between them. Germline V gene data show CDR1 as MGHRA and CDR2 as YSYEKL. The CDR3: CASSQDGFTAEAAYNEQFF. CDR3 in DNA: TGCGCCAGCAGCCAAGATGGCTTCACGGCCGAGGCAGCCTACAATGAGCAGTTCTTC.

The chain links TRBV30 to TRBJ1-5; 8 bases agree with TRBD1. CDR1 is GTSNPN, CDR2 SVGIG, per germline (reference sequence). V lost 4 bases to trimming and J lost 3 bases; unmatched junction nucleotides: 8. The CDR3 is made up of 15 amino acids. DNA of the CDR3: TGTGCCTGGACTAAGGGACAGGTCTTCAATCAGCCCCAGCATTTT. It encodes CAWTKGQVFNQPQHF.

The gene calls are TRBV5-1 and TRBJ2-5; 8 bases agree with TRBD2. With 4 bases clipped from V and 5 bases from J, the junction kept 4 bases outside the gene matches. Germline V lookup: CDR1 SGHRS, CDR2 YFSETQ. The CDR3 runs 13 residues. CDR3 in amino acids: CASSTGGVETQYF. The CDR3 region has the DNA TGCGCCAGCAGCACGGGAGGGGTGGAGACCCAGTACTTC.

This clone was counted once. This chain links TRBV2 with TRBJ2-7; 11 nucleotides align to TRBD2. The CDR3 is made up of 16 amino acids. V lost 5 bases to trimming and J lost 2 bases; unmatched junction nucleotides: 8. Looked up from germline, CDR1 is SNHLY and CDR2 is FYNNEI. The CDR3 bases are TGTGCCAGCAGTTCCCCGGGACTAGCGGTTGCCTACGAGCAGTACTTC. Translating gives CASSSPGLAVAYEQYF. The full variable domain, rest sourced from reference TRBV2 and TRBJ2-7, is EPEVTQTPSHQVTQMGQEVILRCVPISNHLYFYWYRQILGQKVEFLVSFYNNEISEKSEIFDDQFSVERPDGSNFTLKIRSTKLEDSAMYFCASSSPGLAVAYEQYFGPGTRLTVT.

This clone was seen a few times. The V gene is TRBV7-9, the J gene TRBJ2-7, with TRBD1 identical over 9 bases. Germline CDR1 is SEHNR and CDR2 is FQNEAQ (reference sequence). Trimming at V came to 6 bases and at J to 3 bases, leaving 3 bases not matched to a gene. There are 13 residues in the CDR3. The CDR3 sequence: CASRETGGYEQYF. CDR3 nucleotides: TGTGCCAGCAGAGAGACAGGGGGCTACGAGCAGTACTTC.

The rearrangement uses TRBV5-4 and TRBJ2-1; the match to TRBD2 covers 9 bases. Trimming at V came to 4 bases and at J to 6 bases, leaving 11 bases not matched to a gene. There are 16 residues in the CDR3. The germline CDR1 and CDR2 sequences are SGHNT and YYREEE (reference sequence). The CDR3 is CASSPRREGRSNEQFF. The CDR3 DNA reads as TGTGCCAGCAGCCCCCGGCGGGAGGGCCGGAGCAATGAGCAGTTCTTC.

This clone has just a few counts. The V gene is TRBV7-9, the J gene TRBJ2-1; D is ambiguous. CDR1 is SEHNR, CDR2 FQNEAQ, per germline (reference sequence). Trimming shortened V by 3 bases and J by 12 bases, and 9 bases separated the two germline ends. The CDR3 spans 11 residues. The CDR3 nucleotides are TGTGCCAGCAGCTTGATTAACTGGCAGTTCTTC. Its translation is CASSLINWQFF.

The chain joins TRBV11-3 to TRBJ2-2; TRBD2 agrees at 13 bases. Germline trimming cut 4 bases from V and 4 bases from J; bases unmatched to any gene: 12. Germline V gene data show CDR1 as SGHNT and CDR2 as YENEEA. The CDR3 extends over 19 amino acids. The CDR3: CASSSSLAGGPSGTGELFF. In nucleotides, the CDR3 is TGTGCCAGCAGCTCCTCACTAGCGGGAGGGCCAAGTGGCACCGGGGAGCTGTTTTTT.

The V gene is TRBV9, the J gene TRBJ1-2, with 8 bases that match TRBD1. Germline V gene lookup returns CDR1 SGDLS and CDR2 YYNGEE. The CDR3 is 14 amino acids. The junction had 9 bases not matched to a gene; V was cut back by 3 bases and J by 8 bases. The CDR3 loop reads CASSADRARGGYTF. The DNA for the CDR3 is TGTGCCAGCAGCGCGGACAGGGCCCGGGGAGGCTACACCTTC.

This chain connects TRBV30 to TRBJ2-1; TRBD2 matches at 12 bases. The CDR3 covers 18 residues. After removal of 0 bases from V and 8 bases from J, the junction contained 14 bases not matched to a gene. Per the germline V gene, CDR1 is GTSNPN and CDR2 is SVGIG (reference sequence). The CDR3 loop reads CAWSVRGLLAGGDHEQFF. In nucleotides, the CDR3 is TGTGCCTGGAGTGTACGGGGGTTACTAGCGGGAGGAGACCATGAGCAGTTCTTC. The whole variable domain, remainder taken from reference TRBV30 and TRBJ2-1, is SQTIHQWPATLVQPVGSPLSLECTVEGTSNPNLYWYRQAAGRGLQLLFYSVGIGQISSEVPQNLSASRPQDRQFILSSKKLLLSDSGFYLCAWSVRGLLAGGDHEQFFGPGTRLTVL.

This clone is a singleton in its sample. The genes are TRBV6-5 and TRBJ1-1; no definite D call. Trimming cost V 6 bases and J 1 base, with 9 bases left between them. The CDR3 is 13 residues long. Germline V CDR1 and CDR2: MNHEY, SVGAGI. The CDR3 sequence is CASSTTTNTEAFF. The CDR3 DNA sequence: TGTGCCAGCAGCACCACAACGAACACTGAAGCTTTCTTT.

The J gene is TRBJ1-6, the V gene TRBV19, with D possibly being TRBD1 (6 bases). This CDR3 region has 15 residues. Germline V gene data show CDR1 as LNHDA and CDR2 as SQIVND (reference sequence). V was clipped by 8 bases and J by 0 bases, with 11 bases between them. In DNA, the CDR3 is TGTGCCAGTGGCGACAGGAACTCCTATAATTCACCCCTCCACTTT. This translates into CASGDRNSYNSPLHF.

The rearrangement uses TRBV7-9 and TRBJ2-5, with 7 bases identical to TRBD1. Germline CDR1 and CDR2: SEHNR and FQNEAQ (reference sequence). Trimming took 3 bases from V and 5 from J; bases not matched to a gene: 3. This CDR3 is built from 13 residues. In DNA form, the CDR3 reads TGTGCCAGCAGCTTGGACAGGAGGGAGACCCAGTACTTC. Amino acids: CASSLDRRETQYF.

The chain is built from TRBV18 and TRBJ1-5; D gene uncertain. The germline V and J ends were trimmed by 5 bases and 0 bases, with 11 bases remaining between them. Germline assignment: CDR1 KGHSH and CDR2 LQKENI. This CDR3 contains 15 residues. The CDR3 here is CASSSISSSNQPQHF. For the CDR3, the DNA is TGTGCCAGCTCATCCATTTCTAGTAGCAATCAGCCCCAGCATTTT.

The rearrangement uses TRBV11-1 and TRBJ2-1; no clear D. The V and J ends lost 2 bases and 8 bases respectively, with 4 bases between them. Germline V lookup: CDR1 SGHAT, CDR2 FQDESV (reference sequence). CDR3 length: 11 amino acids. CDR3 loop: CASSLSHEQFF. CDR3 bases: TGTGCCAGCAGCTTAAGCCATGAGCAGTTCTTC.

The chain couples TRBV19 to TRBJ2-7; 7 bases align to TRBD2. The V segment lost 7 bases and the J segment 3 bases; nucleotides outside the gene matches: 12. The germline CDR1 and CDR2 sequences are LNHDA and SQIVND (reference sequence). CDR3 length: 15 amino acids. The CDR3: CASTRNGLGNYEQYF. CDR3 in DNA: TGTGCCAGTACCCGAAATGGACTAGGGAACTACGAGCAGTACTTC.

This clone has just a few counts. The chain has TRBV3-1 (or the pseudogene TRBV3-2) and TRBJ2-2, with 11 bases lining up with TRBD2. V lost 10 bases to trimming and J lost 4 bases; unmatched junction nucleotides: 5. CDR1 is LGHDT and CDR2 is YNNKEL in the germline V gene (reference sequence). The CDR3 has 14 residues. The CDR3 bases are TGTGCCACCGGGGGACTAGCGGTCACCGGGGAGCTGTTTTTT. It codes for CATGGLAVTGELFF.

CDR3 bases: TGTGCCAGCAATACAGGGGGCCCGGAGACCCAGTACTTC. This gives the protein CASNTGGPETQYF. This chain uses TRBV2 with TRBJ2-5; 9 nucleotides line up with TRBD1. Germline lookup yields CDR1 SNHLY and CDR2 FYNNEI. J lost 5 bases, V lost 7 bases, and 5 bases had no gene match. The CDR3 runs 13 residues.

The chain recombines TRBV5-4 with TRBJ2-7; 12 bases are shared with TRBD1. Trimming took 1 base from V and 5 from J; bases not matched to a gene: 4. The CDR3 has 15 amino acids. From germline, CDR1 is SGHNT and CDR2 YYREEE (reference sequence). The CDR3 DNA sequence: TGTGCCAGCAGCTTGCAAGGGACAGGGGGCCACGAGCAGTACTTC. This gives the protein CASSLQGTGGHEQYF.

The genes are TRBV7-9 and TRBJ2-1, with 7 bases aligning to TRBD1. V dropped 1 base and J dropped 2; count of bases not matched to a gene: 5. The CDR3 totals 16 residues. Germline lookup yields CDR1 SEHNR and CDR2 FQNEAQ (reference sequence). For the CDR3, the DNA is TGTGCCAGCAGCTTAGGTTCAGGGGGAACCTACAATGAGCAGTTCTTC. Encoded protein: CASSLGSGGTYNEQFF.

This clone was seen a single time. This sequence joins TRBV7-2 and TRBJ2-5; no clear D. The ends were cut back, 2 bases at V and 1 base at J, with 11 bases in the middle. The CDR3 loop spans 15 amino acids. The germline V gene has CDR1 SGHTA and CDR2 FQGNSA. In DNA, the CDR3 is TGTGCCAGCAGCTTAAGAGCGAGACTCCAAGAGACCCAGTACTTC. Amino acids: CASSLRARLQETQYF.

The sample holds a few counts of this clone. V usage is TRBV11-2 and J usage is TRBJ2-1, with 7 bases that match TRBD2. CDR3 length: 16 amino acids. The ends lost 5 bases at V and 0 bases at J; junction bases unmatched: 7. Germline CDR1 is SGHAT and CDR2 is FQNNGV. CDR3 in DNA: TGTGCCAGCAGCCCTTACCGGACTAGCTCCTACAATGAGCAGTTCTTC. Translated, it gives CASSPYRTSSYNEQFF.

The J gene is TRBJ2-7, the V gene TRBV2, with 10 bases fitting TRBD1. Looked up from germline, CDR1 is SNHLY and CDR2 is FYNNEI. V trimming: 4 bases; J trimming: 4 bases; junction bases outside the gene matches: 4. This CDR3 is built from 14 residues. The CDR3 reads CASSVTGGNYEQYF. As DNA, the CDR3 is TGTGCCAGCAGTGTGACAGGGGGCAATTACGAGCAGTACTTC.

CDR3 DNA: TGTGCCAGCAGGGCAGGGTGGAACACTGAAGCTTTCTTT. This gives the protein CASRAGWNTEAFF. The J gene is TRBJ1-1, the V gene TRBV6-5, with D perhaps TRBD1 (5 bases). CDR1 MNHEY and CDR2 SVGAGI come from the germline V gene. Trimming left V 6 bases short and J 1 base short, with 9 bases between. The CDR3 runs to 13 residues.

This rearrangement joins TRBV7-9 to TRBJ2-7, with TRBD2 identical over 13 bases. After removal of 6 bases from V and 5 bases from J, the junction contained 7 bases not matched to a gene. There are 15 residues in the CDR3. The germline V gene has CDR1 SEHNR and CDR2 FQNEAQ (reference sequence). Written as DNA, the CDR3 is TGTGCCAGCAGTTTACTAGCGGGAGGGTATAACGAGCAGTACTTC. It yields the protein CASSLLAGGYNEQYF. Supplemented by reference TRBV7-9 and TRBJ2-7, the full variable domain reads DTGVSQNPRHKITKRGQNVTFRCDPISEHNRLYWYRQTLGQGPEFLTYFQNEAQLEKSRLLSDRFSAERPKGSFSTLEIQRTEQGDSAMYLCASSLLAGGYNEQYFGPGTRLTVT.

This chain links TRBV2 with TRBJ1-5; the match to TRBD1 covers 8 bases. Germline CDR1 and CDR2: SNHLY and FYNNEI. This CDR3 contains 13 residues. Trimming cost V 8 bases and J 3 bases; bases outside gene matches: 3. CDR3: CASGTGPNQPQHF. CDR3 bases: TGTGCCAGCGGGACAGGACCCAATCAGCCCCAGCATTTT. The complete variable domain, with remaining parts taken from reference TRBV2 and TRBJ1-5, reads EPEVTQTPSHQVTQMGQEVILRCVPISNHLYFYWYRQILGQKVEFLVSFYNNEISEKSEIFDDQFSVERPDGSNFTLKIRSTKLEDSAMYFCASGTGPNQPQHFGDGTRLSIL.

The chain links TRBV28 to TRBJ2-1, with 9 bases that match TRBD2. Trimming took 3 bases from V and 4 from J; bases not matched to a gene: 13. CDR3 length: 18 amino acids. Per germline, CDR1 MDHEN and CDR2 SYDVKM. The CDR3 sequence: CASSFLQQTSGMYNEQFF. For the CDR3, the DNA is TGTGCCAGCAGTTTCCTCCAACAGACTAGCGGAATGTACAATGAGCAGTTCTTC. Looking up the rest from reference TRBV28 and TRBJ2-1 gives the full variable domain: DVKVTQSSRYLVKRTGEKVFLECVQDMDHENMFWYRQDPGLGLRLIYFSYDVKMKEKGDIPEGYSVSREKKERFSLILESASTNQTSMYLCASSFLQQTSGMYNEQFFGPGTRLTVL.

The V gene is TRBV3-1 (or the pseudogene TRBV3-2), the J gene TRBJ1-2; D unclear. Trimming took off 3 bases at V and 4 bases at J, with 9 bases between the two ends. Per the germline V gene, CDR1 is LGHDT and CDR2 is YNNKEL (reference sequence). The CDR3 spans 13 residues. The CDR3 DNA reads as TGTGCCAGCAGCCAGCATGCGGGCTATGGCTACACCTTC. This encodes CASSQHAGYGYTF.